Listed here are 5 T cell receptor beta chains from one sample, sequenced in a study of T cell responses to AZD1222 COVID-19 vaccine. Here immunoSEQ multiplex PCR was the method, and the copy in TCRdb shows in-frame clones only, minus some. The table includes some 98,000 clones, approximately 91% detected once. The sequencing here drew on peripheral blood, taken on day 0 of AZD1222 vaccination. These receptors originate from an adult in good health.

The chain recombines TRBV9 with TRBJ2-3, with no clear D. Between the trimmed V and J ends, which lost 2 bases and 2 bases, there was a span of 9 bases. In germline, CDR1 is SGDLS, CDR2 YYNGEE. The CDR3 sequence is 14 residues long. The CDR3 bases are TGTGCCAGCAGCGTTGGACCGACCACAGATACGCAGTATTTT. Its translation: CASSVGPTTDTQYF.

The rearrangement uses TRBV3-1 (or the pseudogene TRBV3-2) and TRBJ2-1; D unresolved. V dropped 0 bases and J dropped 10 bases, with 16 bases sitting between them. CDR3 size: 15 residues. In germline, CDR1 is LGHDT, CDR2 YNNKEL (reference sequence). DNA of the CDR3: TGTGCCAGCAGCCAAGAAGGCCCGGTGTTGGGGGAGCAGTTCTTC. Translating it yields CASSQEGPVLGEQFF.

The rearrangement links TRBV27 to TRBJ1-1; the D is unclear. The CDR3 spans 13 residues. Trimming took 5 bases from V and 1 from J, leaving 8 bases between them. Looked up from germline, CDR1 is MNHEY and CDR2 is SMNVEV (reference sequence). CDR3 in amino acids: CASSLSENTEAFF. The CDR3 region has the DNA TGTGCCAGCAGTCTAAGTGAGAACACTGAAGCTTTCTTT.

The sample holds one count of this clone. The V gene is TRBV18, the J gene TRBJ1-2, with 9 nucleotides matching TRBD1. CDR3 size: 12 residues. With V trimmed by 10 bases and J by 4 bases, 4 bases remained unmatched. Germline assignment: CDR1 KGHSH and CDR2 LQKENI. Written as DNA, the CDR3 is TGTGCCACGGGGGACAGGGTCTATGGCTACACCTTC. Translated: CATGDRVYGYTF.

This clone was picked up a small number of times. J is TRBJ2-1 and V is TRBV28; 7 nucleotides agree with TRBD2. Germline loops: CDR1 MDHEN, CDR2 SYDVKM. This CDR3 has 11 residues. V lost 7 bases and J lost 7; bases outside the gene matches: 1. Here the CDR3 reads CASKGGNEQFF. The CDR3 coding sequence is TGTGCCAGCAAGGGAGGGAATGAGCAGTTCTTC. The full variable domain, its missing parts supplied by reference TRBV28 and TRBJ2-1, is DVKVTQSSRYLVKRTGEKVFLECVQDMDHENMFWYRQDPGLGLRLIYFSYDVKMKEKGDIPEGYSVSREKKERFSLILESASTNQTSMYLCASKGGNEQFFGPGTRLTVL.